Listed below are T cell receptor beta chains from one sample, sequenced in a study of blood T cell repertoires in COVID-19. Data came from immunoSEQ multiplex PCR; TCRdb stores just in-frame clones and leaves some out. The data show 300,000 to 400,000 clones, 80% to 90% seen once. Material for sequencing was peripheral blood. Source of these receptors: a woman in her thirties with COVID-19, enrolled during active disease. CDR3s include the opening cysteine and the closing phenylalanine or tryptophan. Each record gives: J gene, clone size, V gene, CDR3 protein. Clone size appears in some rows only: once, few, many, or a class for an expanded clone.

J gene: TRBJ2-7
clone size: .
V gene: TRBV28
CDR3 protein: CASTEGGYEQYF

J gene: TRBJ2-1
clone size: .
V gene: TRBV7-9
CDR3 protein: CASSSQPGQATNEQFF

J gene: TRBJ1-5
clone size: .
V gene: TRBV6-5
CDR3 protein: CASSNREFSHF

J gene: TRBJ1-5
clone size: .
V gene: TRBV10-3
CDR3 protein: CAISEGTSDQPQHF

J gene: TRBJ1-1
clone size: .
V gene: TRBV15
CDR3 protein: CATSRTYDRPVIAFF

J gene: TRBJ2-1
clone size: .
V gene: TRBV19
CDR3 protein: CASSVSGVLLGDEQFF

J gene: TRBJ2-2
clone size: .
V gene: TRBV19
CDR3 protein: CASSWAENTGELFF

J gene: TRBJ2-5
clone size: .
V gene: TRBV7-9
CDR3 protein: CASSNTKTSGTIQETQYF

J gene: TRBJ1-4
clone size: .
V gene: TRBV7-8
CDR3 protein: CASSSTGLRNEKLFF

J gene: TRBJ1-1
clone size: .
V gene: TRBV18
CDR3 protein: CASSPQVEAFF

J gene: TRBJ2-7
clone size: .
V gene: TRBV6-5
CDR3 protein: CASSYSAAGSYEQYF

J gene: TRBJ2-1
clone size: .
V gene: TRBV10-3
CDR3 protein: CAISASGLAGEDEQFF

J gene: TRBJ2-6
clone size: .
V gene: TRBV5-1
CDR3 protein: CASSLDLALGQGGNVLTF

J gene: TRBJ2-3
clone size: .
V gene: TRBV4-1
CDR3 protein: CASSQVMVAGGATDTQYF

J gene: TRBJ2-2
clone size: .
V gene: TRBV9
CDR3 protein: CASSVVGDTNTGELFF

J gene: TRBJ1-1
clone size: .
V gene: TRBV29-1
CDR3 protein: CSVGRYGGVRDTEAFF

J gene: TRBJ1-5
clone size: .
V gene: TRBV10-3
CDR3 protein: CAIGGVNQPQHF

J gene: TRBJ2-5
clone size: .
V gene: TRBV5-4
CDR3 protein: CASSRRWGGNETQYF

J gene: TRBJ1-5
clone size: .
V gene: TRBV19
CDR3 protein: CASSWGDSNQPQHF

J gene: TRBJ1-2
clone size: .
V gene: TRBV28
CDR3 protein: CASSLGRESFYGYTF

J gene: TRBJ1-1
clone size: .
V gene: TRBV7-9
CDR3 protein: CASSRGENTEAFF

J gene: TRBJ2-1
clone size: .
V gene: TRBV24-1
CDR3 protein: CATSGTPYNEQFF

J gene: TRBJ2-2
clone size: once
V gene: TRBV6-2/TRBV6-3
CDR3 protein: CASSTRTGELFF

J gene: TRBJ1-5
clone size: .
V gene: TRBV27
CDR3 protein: CASGTENQPQHF

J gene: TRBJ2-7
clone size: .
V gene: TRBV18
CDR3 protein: CASSHDPGTARISSYEQYF

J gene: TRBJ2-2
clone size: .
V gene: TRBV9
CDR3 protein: CASSRTTSGSGGELFF

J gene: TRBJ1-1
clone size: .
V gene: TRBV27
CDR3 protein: CASSLAVGGNTEAFF

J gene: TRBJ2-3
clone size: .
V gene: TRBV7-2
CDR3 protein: CASSLRGTSGTDTQYF

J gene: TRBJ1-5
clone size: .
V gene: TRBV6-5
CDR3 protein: CASSKDRVGNQPQHF

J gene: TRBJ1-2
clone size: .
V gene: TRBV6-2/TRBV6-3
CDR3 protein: CASSRGLGDGYTF

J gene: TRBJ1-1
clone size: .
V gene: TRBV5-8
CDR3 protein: CASSFLGRNTEAFF

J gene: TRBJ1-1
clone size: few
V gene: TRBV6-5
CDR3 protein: CASSSRAHNTEAFF

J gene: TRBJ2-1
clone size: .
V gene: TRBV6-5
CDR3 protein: CASRESSYNEQFF

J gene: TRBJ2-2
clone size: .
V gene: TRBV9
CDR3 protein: CASSVVGGQGTDTGELFF

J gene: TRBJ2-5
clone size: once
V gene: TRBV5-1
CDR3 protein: CASSLGTQAGETQYF

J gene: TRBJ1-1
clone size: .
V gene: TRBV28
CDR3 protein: CASSYGPHTEAFF

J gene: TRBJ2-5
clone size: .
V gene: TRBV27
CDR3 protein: CASSLSQFQETQYF

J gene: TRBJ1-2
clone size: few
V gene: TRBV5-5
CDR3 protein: CASSGTGGFNYGYTF

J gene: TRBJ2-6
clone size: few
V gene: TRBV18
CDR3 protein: CASSPYFEAGANVLTF

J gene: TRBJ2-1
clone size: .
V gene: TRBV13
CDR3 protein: CASSLGLGGYNEQFF

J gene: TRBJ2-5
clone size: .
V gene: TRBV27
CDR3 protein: CATRGLAGVGGETQYF

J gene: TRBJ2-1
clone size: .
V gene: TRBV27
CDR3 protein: CASRRVYNEQFF

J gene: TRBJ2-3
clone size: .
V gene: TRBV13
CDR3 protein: CASSWTPGLADTDTQYF

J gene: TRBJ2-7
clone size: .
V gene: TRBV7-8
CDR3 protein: CASSFARAMGEQYF

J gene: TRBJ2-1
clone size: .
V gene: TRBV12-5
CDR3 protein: CASGFGHNPNEQFF

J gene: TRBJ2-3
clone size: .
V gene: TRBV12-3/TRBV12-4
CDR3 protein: CASSRLRWETQYF

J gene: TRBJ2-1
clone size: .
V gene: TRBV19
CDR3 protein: CASSAWGSGSRGEQFF

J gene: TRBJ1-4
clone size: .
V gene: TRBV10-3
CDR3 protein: CAISSGVREKLFF